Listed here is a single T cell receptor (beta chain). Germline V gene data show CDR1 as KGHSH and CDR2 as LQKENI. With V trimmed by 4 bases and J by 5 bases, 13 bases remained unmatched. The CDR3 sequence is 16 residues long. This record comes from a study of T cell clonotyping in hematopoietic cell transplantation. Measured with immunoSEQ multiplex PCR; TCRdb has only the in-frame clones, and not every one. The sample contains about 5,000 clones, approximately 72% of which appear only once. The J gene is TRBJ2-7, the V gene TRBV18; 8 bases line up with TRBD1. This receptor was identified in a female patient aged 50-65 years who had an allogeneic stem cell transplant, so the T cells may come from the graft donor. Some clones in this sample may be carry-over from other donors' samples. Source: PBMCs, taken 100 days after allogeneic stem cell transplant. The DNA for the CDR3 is TGTGCCAGCTCACGCCTAATCACAGGGGGACAAGACGAGCAGTACTTC. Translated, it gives CASSRLITGGQDEQYF.